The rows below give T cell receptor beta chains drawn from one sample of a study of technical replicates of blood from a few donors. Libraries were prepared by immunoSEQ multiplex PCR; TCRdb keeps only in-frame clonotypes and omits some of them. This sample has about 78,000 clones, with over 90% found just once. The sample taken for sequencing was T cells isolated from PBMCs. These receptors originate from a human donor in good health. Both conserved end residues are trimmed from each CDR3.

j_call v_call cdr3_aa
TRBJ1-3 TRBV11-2 ASSFPSGTGSGNTIY
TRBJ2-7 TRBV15 ATSAAFRPRNYYEQY
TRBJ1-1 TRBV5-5 ASSLAYGNTEAF
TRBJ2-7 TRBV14 ASSLGLAGAYEQY
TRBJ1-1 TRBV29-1 SVGWQYNTEAF
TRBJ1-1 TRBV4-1 ASSQGTGWGTEAF
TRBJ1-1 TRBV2 ASTRPRDRVGNTEAF
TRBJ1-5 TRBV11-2 ASSLDGGGWQPQH
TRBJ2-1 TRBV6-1 ASSGGLAGSDEQF
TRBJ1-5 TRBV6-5 ASSYSGQKNQPQH
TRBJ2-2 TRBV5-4 ASSLAPTGELF
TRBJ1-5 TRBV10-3 AISESVFGDQPQH
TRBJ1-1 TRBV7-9 ASSLVGGIGTEAF
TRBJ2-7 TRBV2 ASSAIAGDIYEQY
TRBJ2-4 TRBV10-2 ASSRLGLAKNIQY
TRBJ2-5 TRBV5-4 ASSLEPSQETQY
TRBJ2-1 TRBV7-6 ASSQTSGTPYNEQF
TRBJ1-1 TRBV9 ASSPEGGGMNTEAF
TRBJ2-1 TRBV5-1 ASSYERVEQF
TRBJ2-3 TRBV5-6 ASSFGSLAGADTQY
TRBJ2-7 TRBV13 ASSLQAANFYEQY
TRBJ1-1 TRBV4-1 ASSQDSTSEVTEAF
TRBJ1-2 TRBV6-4 ASSDGPGHYGYT
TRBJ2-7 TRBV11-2 ASSLRGTGPLSDYEQY
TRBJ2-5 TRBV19 ASGRAETQY
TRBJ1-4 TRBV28 ASSPPRGGQAEKLF
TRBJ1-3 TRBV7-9 ASSFQGNTIY
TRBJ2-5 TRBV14 ASSPPGTLQETQY
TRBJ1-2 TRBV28 ASSSNMDRVYGYT
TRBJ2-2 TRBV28 ASSRTSGGNTGELF
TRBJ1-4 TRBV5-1 ASSLSPPGAFNEKLF
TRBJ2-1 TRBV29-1 SVAFLAWNEQF
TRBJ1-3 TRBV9 ASSAAGGSGNTIY
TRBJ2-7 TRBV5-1 ASSPGQIAYEQY
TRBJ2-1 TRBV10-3 AIKNPQDNEQF
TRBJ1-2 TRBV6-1 ASSRRTEVYGYT
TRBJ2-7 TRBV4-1 ASSRARGDEQY
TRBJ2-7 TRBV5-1 ASSFDSYEQY
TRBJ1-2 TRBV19 ASRQLANYGYT
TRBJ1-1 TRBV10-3 AISASTGTGGAGTEAF
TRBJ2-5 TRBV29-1 SVLRGGARETQY
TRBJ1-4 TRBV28 ASGGSEQGSREKLF
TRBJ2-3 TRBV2 ASCLQGSNTDTQY
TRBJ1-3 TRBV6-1 ASSEREGNTIY
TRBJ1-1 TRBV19 ASSIGEGTEAF
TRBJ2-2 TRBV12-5 ASGLVLSGAQNTGELF
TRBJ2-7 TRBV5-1 ASSIRGGIGNEQY
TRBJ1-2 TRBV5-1 ASSREGTGPNYGYT
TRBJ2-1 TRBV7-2 ASSLELSNEQF
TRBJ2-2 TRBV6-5 ASSYPTRGTGELF
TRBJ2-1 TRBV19 ASSYGQGEQF
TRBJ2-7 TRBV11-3 ASSPSDSTYEQY
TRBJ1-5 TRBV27 ASSLRGRGGGVNQPQH
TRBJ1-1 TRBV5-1 ASSQKLLSRSTEAF
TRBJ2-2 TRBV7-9 ASSLAVGQGAGELF